This T cell receptor beta chain was captured by sequencing in a study of blood T cell repertoires in COVID-19 (TCRdb year 2020). Study-wide context: The collaborator samples originated in the United States, Italy and Spain and spanned the acute and convalescent phases of COVID-19. The material from the prospective study consisted of cDNA or gDNA derived from T cells, B-cell-depleted T cells, or PBMCs. Subjects who had been exposed to COVID-19, were actively infected with it, or had recovered from it provided the deeply sampled blood TCRbeta repertoires that made up the dataset. The repertoires were released in a freely available public database intended as a resource for research on the immune response to SARS-CoV-2. The samples were drawn from the first 160 participants of the ongoing ImmuneRACE study and from 950 to 1,500 subjects provided by 6 global collaborators. The sample metadata nearly always contained a de-identified subject ID, COVID-19 status, age in years and sex. HLA class I and class II types, where available, came from metadata supplied by the sample provider rather than from assay-based typing. What the study reported, not specific to this receptor: The amount of clinical and demographic metadata varied by source and participant and was provided uncurated.

Enrolling through a virtual design, the prospective study's participants ranged in age from roughly 18 to 90 years and lived across roughly 24 United States geographic areas. In the prospective study, cohorts were assigned on the basis of participant-reported clinical history obtained from a screening survey and a study questionnaire. Exposed participants had been in contact, within 2 weeks of entering the study, with a person who had a PCR-confirmed or clinician-diagnosed case of COVID-19. In the prospective study, mobile phlebotomists collected whole blood, serum and a nasopharyngeal or oropharyngeal swab from each participant. Prospective study participants could optionally give additional blood draws and questionnaires over a roughly 2-month period. Before DNA extraction, blood samples from the prospective study were shipped at room temperature or frozen. A word on this clone: The antigen it binds to is not known. No base quality values were provided; no much bigger clone lies one nucleotide off.

The CDR3 goes from the cysteine to the phenylalanine over 15 residues. Just the 45-base CDR3 DNA is kept, in frame starting at base 1. V is cut by 0 bases and J by 1 base, and the space between the germline ends is 7 bases. Sequences MNHEY (CDR1) and SMNVEV (CDR2) are obtained from the germline V gene (reference sequence). TCRbeta CDR3 regions were amplified from genomic DNA by means of the immunoSEQ Assay, a bias-controlled multiplex PCR. Per the original workflow: Within the assay, amplification of reference gene primers was used to estimate how many nucleated cells each sample contained. Sequence reads were collapsed and filtered to measure the absolute abundance of every unique TCRbeta CDR3 rearrangement. For each sample, productive Simpson clonality was calculated as the square root of Simpson's diversity index over productive rearrangements. TCRdb's version of the immuneACCESS table is confined to in-frame rearrangements and falls short of the full clone set. An unresolved V gene accounts for under half of the shortfall where checked; the remainder is of unknown origin. The V and J calls and clone size come from that table; D and trimming were worked out from the DNA. Across this sample there are roughly 400,000 clones, with approximately 91% seen only once. 1.2% to 1.5% of the sample is held by the ten biggest clonotypes.

Sequencing was carried out using PBMCs or T cells enriched from blood (not recorded which). The sequence came from a woman aged 18-29 years who had been exposed to COVID-19. Here the chain combines TRBV27 and TRBJ1-5; D gene: possibly TRBD1, on 5 matching bases. The CDR3 reads as follows: CASSLSRQSNQPQHF. At the DNA level, the sequence is TGTGCCAGCAGTTTATCCCGACAGAGCAATCAGCCCCAGCATTTT.